The rows below give T cell receptor beta chains drawn from one sample of a study of cytomegalovirus exposure and HLA in healthy donors. Profiled with immunoSEQ multiplex PCR; TCRdb holds only in-frame clones, not every one. This sample has roughly 110,000 clones, with around 80% found just once. Material: PBMCs. These receptors were obtained from a woman between 45 and 65 years old in good health and CMV-seropositive. The CDR3 runs from the conserved cysteine through the conserved F or W. The D gene is left open where the match is weak. A row's size may be missing; if present it is once, few, many or a size class.

v_call: TRBV30
j_call: TRBJ1-1
clone_size: NA
d_call: NA
cdr3_nt: TGTGCCTGGAGTCAAGGGGTCGCTAACACTGAAGCTTTCTTT
cdr3_aa: CAWSQGVANTEAFF

v_call: TRBV5-8
j_call: TRBJ1-3
clone_size: once
d_call: NA
cdr3_nt: TGTGCCAGCAGCTTGGGTAGAAGTGGAAACACCATATATTTT
cdr3_aa: CASSLGRSGNTIYF

v_call: TRBV11-1
j_call: TRBJ2-7
clone_size: NA
d_call: TRBD1
cdr3_nt: TGTGCCAGCAGCTCTTTCGACAGGGGGAACTACGAGCAGTACTTC
cdr3_aa: CASSSFDRGNYEQYF

v_call: TRBV6-6
j_call: TRBJ2-3
clone_size: NA
d_call: NA
cdr3_nt: TGTGCCAGCAGTTACTACAAAAACACAGATACGCAGTATTTT
cdr3_aa: CASSYYKNTDTQYF

v_call: TRBV9
j_call: TRBJ1-1
clone_size: NA
d_call: NA
cdr3_nt: TGTGCCAGCAGCTCTGACAGATCTGAAGCTTTCTTT
cdr3_aa: CASSSDRSEAFF

v_call: TRBV5-1
j_call: TRBJ2-5
clone_size: NA
d_call: NA
cdr3_nt: TGCGCCAGCAGCCGGGATGGTCTTGACGCTGAGACCCAGTACTTC
cdr3_aa: CASSRDGLDAETQYF

v_call: TRBV5-1
j_call: TRBJ1-3
clone_size: NA
d_call: NA
cdr3_nt: TGCGCCAGCAGCTCACAGGGAAGAAACACCATATATTTT
cdr3_aa: CASSSQGRNTIYF

v_call: TRBV5-1
j_call: TRBJ1-2
clone_size: NA
d_call: TRBD1
cdr3_nt: TGCGCCAGCAGCCGAGACGAGGGGGCGCAGTATGGCTACACCTTC
cdr3_aa: CASSRDEGAQYGYTF

v_call: TRBV6-1
j_call: TRBJ2-1
clone_size: NA
d_call: NA
cdr3_nt: TGTGCCAGCAACGCGGGTCCCGGTTACAATGAGCAGTTCTTC
cdr3_aa: CASNAGPGYNEQFF

v_call: TRBV19
j_call: TRBJ1-1
clone_size: NA
d_call: NA
cdr3_nt: TGTGCCAGTAGTGTCCAGTGGAGCACTGAAGCTTTCTTT
cdr3_aa: CASSVQWSTEAFF

v_call: TRBV9
j_call: TRBJ1-5
clone_size: NA
d_call: NA
cdr3_nt: TGTGCCAGCAGCCCCAACCCGGGGGTGAGGAATCAGCCCCAGCATTTT
cdr3_aa: CASSPNPGVRNQPQHF

v_call: TRBV6-5
j_call: TRBJ1-1
clone_size: few
d_call: NA
cdr3_nt: TGTGCCAGCAGGGGGCTCACGAACACTGAAGCTTTCTTT
cdr3_aa: CASRGLTNTEAFF

v_call: TRBV18
j_call: TRBJ2-7
clone_size: NA
d_call: TRBD1
cdr3_nt: TGTGCCAGCTCACCAAGGACAGGGAACTACGAGCAGTACTTC
cdr3_aa: CASSPRTGNYEQYF

v_call: TRBV9
j_call: TRBJ2-3
clone_size: NA
d_call: TRBD1
cdr3_nt: TGTGCCAGCAGCGAGGCGACAGGGAGCACAGATACGCAGTATTTT
cdr3_aa: CASSEATGSTDTQYF

v_call: TRBV6-6
j_call: TRBJ1-5
clone_size: NA
d_call: NA
cdr3_nt: TGTGCCAGCAGTCTCCTCCCGGGAGGTAATCAGCCCCAGCATTTT
cdr3_aa: CASSLLPGGNQPQHF

v_call: TRBV19
j_call: TRBJ1-5
clone_size: NA
d_call: TRBD1
cdr3_nt: TGTGCCAGTAGTACCGCGGGACAGAGCAATCAGCCCCAGCATTTT
cdr3_aa: CASSTAGQSNQPQHF

v_call: TRBV9
j_call: TRBJ1-1
clone_size: NA
d_call: NA
cdr3_nt: TGTGCCAGCAGCGTAGATCCGGTGAACACTGAAGCTTTCTTT
cdr3_aa: CASSVDPVNTEAFF

v_call: TRBV7-3
j_call: TRBJ1-2
clone_size: NA
d_call: TRBD1
cdr3_nt: TGTGCCAGCAGCTTGGCAGGGGGTTCAGGTGGCTACACCTTC
cdr3_aa: CASSLAGGSGGYTF

v_call: TRBV28
j_call: TRBJ1-1
clone_size: NA
d_call: NA
cdr3_nt: TGTGCCAGCAGTACCCCCCTAGGCCTTGAAGCTTTCTTT
cdr3_aa: CASSTPLGLEAFF

v_call: TRBV7-3
j_call: TRBJ2-3
clone_size: NA
d_call: NA
cdr3_nt: TGTGCCAGCAGTCAGACTGCAGATACGCAGTATTTT
cdr3_aa: CASSQTADTQYF

v_call: TRBV7-2
j_call: TRBJ1-1
clone_size: NA
d_call: NA
cdr3_nt: TGTGCCAGCAGCAATCACGCCGGTATCCACACTGAAGCTTTCTTT
cdr3_aa: CASSNHAGIHTEAFF

v_call: TRBV4-3
j_call: TRBJ1-2
clone_size: once
d_call: NA
cdr3_nt: TGCGCCAGCAGCCAGGCCCGCGGGAGCGGCTATGGCTACACCTTC
cdr3_aa: CASSQARGSGYGYTF

v_call: TRBV30
j_call: TRBJ1-2
clone_size: once
d_call: NA
cdr3_nt: TGTGCCTGGAGTGGGGCAGGGCGAGACTTATTC
cdr3_aa: CAWSGAGRDLF

v_call: TRBV19
j_call: TRBJ2-7
clone_size: NA
d_call: TRBD2
cdr3_nt: TGTGCCAGTAGTGTTAGCGGGGTGAGCTCCTACGAGCAGTACTTC
cdr3_aa: CASSVSGVSSYEQYF

v_call: TRBV7-2
j_call: TRBJ2-5
clone_size: NA
d_call: TRBD2
cdr3_nt: TGTGCCAGCAGCATCGGACTAGCGGGGGCCGAAGAGACCCAGTACTTC
cdr3_aa: CASSIGLAGAEETQYF

v_call: TRBV2
j_call: TRBJ2-7
clone_size: NA
d_call: NA
cdr3_nt: TGTGCCAGCGATTGGGGGGTTTCCTACGAGCAGTACTTC
cdr3_aa: CASDWGVSYEQYF

v_call: TRBV19
j_call: TRBJ1-1
clone_size: NA
d_call: NA
cdr3_nt: TGTGCCAGTAGTGTACAGGTAACGAACACTGAAGCTTTCTTT
cdr3_aa: CASSVQVTNTEAFF

v_call: TRBV5-4
j_call: TRBJ1-2
clone_size: NA
d_call: TRBD1
cdr3_nt: TGTGCCAGCAGCTTGGATACCAGGGGGGATGGCTACACCTTC
cdr3_aa: CASSLDTRGDGYTF

v_call: TRBV18
j_call: TRBJ2-3
clone_size: NA
d_call: TRBD2
cdr3_nt: TGTGCCAGCTCATCTCCGGGAGGGATCCAGGCCACAGATACGCAGTATTTT
cdr3_aa: CASSSPGGIQATDTQYF

v_call: TRBV19
j_call: TRBJ1-2
clone_size: NA
d_call: TRBD1
cdr3_nt: TGTGCCAGTAGTATAGTGGGACAGGATGGCTACACCTTC
cdr3_aa: CASSIVGQDGYTF

v_call: TRBV27
j_call: TRBJ2-6
clone_size: NA
d_call: TRBD1
cdr3_nt: TGTGCCAGCAGCCGTTCGACAGGGGGCCCTGGGGCCAACGTCCTGACTTTC
cdr3_aa: CASSRSTGGPGANVLTF